The T cell receptor (beta chain) under discussion was sequenced for a study of spatial heterogeneity in lung cancer. For the study at large: Samples were obtained from 65 to 80 donors, all untreated early-stage non-small cell lung cancer patients.

The time point was: blood at routine non-recurrence follow-up after resection. The authors sequenced whole RNA from tumor, nontumor lung or frozen PBMC without sorting. TCRdb reprocessed the 5' RACE reads via MiXCR and lists one record per CDR3 protein. Among approximately 27,000 distinct CDR3 sequences listed, 6% were seen once. This clonotype was seen repeatedly, ten times or more. Germline CDR1 reads SQVTM; CDR2 reads ANQGSEA. CDR3 length: 13 amino acids. V was cut by 4 bases and J by 2 bases, with 10 bases left in between. Specimen: PBMCs, collected at follow-up. The rearrangement joins TRBV29-1 to TRBJ2-3; possibly TRBD1 or TRBD2 for D (6 bases each). The clonotype was recovered from a male donor with early-stage non-small cell lung cancer. This CDR3 reads CSVAGANTDTQYF. The CDR3 DNA follows: TGCAGCGTTGCGGGGGCGAACACAGATACGCAGTATTTT.